This TCR beta chain was sequenced for a study of identical twins. This clonotype was seen repeatedly, ten times or more. What it binds is unknown. The CDR3 sequence is 16 residues long. Germline V lookup: CDR1 LNHDA, CDR2 SQIVND (reference sequence). V dropped 5 bases and J dropped 7; count of bases not matched to a gene: 8. With template switching, a universal primer site was added, and the cDNA carried unique molecular identifiers. Using its own MiXCR run on the 5' RACE reads, TCRdb lists one record per CDR3 protein. In the table there are around 370,000 distinct CDR3 sequences, about 10% of which are singletons. Study findings and constraints: Findings depended on cross-sectional statistics rather than tracking the same donors. Among monozygotic twins, out-of-frame TCR alpha sharing exceeded what models predicted. Zero-insertion analyses might be partly confounded by invariant T cells like MAIT and iNKT.

The sequencing sample was made of naive T cells sorted from blood. The chain carries TRBV19 and TRBJ2-1; 13 bases are shared with TRBD2. The source of this sequence is a woman aged 50 to 60 in good health. CDR3 amino acids: CASSSRLAGGRNEQFF. CDR3 nucleotide sequence: TGTGCCAGTAGTTCACGACTAGCGGGAGGTAGGAATGAGCAGTTCTTC.